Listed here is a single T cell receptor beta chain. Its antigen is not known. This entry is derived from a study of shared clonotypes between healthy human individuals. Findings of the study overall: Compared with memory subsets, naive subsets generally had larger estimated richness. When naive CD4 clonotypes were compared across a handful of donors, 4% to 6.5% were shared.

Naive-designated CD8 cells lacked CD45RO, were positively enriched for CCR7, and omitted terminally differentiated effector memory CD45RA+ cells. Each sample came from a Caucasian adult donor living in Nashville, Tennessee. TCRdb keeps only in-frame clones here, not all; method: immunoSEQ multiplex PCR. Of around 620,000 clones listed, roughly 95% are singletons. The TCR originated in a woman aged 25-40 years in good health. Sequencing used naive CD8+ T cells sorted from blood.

CDR3 DNA: TGTGCCAGCAGTGAAAGTTTACTGGACCCCTACAATGAGCAGTTCTTC. As protein: CASSESLLDPYNEQFF. The V and J genes are TRBV6-1 and TRBJ2-1; D is unclear. This CDR3 has 16 residues. Germline V gene data show CDR1 as MNHNS and CDR2 as SASEGT. V was shortened by 2 bases and J by 2 bases, with 13 bases between the two germline ends.